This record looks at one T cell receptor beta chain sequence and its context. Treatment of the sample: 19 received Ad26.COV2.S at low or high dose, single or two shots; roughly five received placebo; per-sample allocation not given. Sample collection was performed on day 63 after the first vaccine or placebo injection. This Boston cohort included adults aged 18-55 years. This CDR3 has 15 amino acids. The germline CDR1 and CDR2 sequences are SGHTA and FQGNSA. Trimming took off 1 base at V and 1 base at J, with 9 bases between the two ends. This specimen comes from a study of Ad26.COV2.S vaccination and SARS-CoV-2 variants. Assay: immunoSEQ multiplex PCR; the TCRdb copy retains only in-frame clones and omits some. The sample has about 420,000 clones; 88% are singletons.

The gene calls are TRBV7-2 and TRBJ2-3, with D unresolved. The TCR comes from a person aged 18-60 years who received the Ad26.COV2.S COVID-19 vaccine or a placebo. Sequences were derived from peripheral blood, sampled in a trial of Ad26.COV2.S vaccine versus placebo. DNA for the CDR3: TGTGCCAGCAGCTTAGTAGGGTCGGGCACAGATACGCAGTATTTT. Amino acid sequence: CASSLVGSGTDTQYF.